The 16 T cell receptor beta chains below were found in one sample sequenced in a study of control samples from healthy donors and cancer patients. Produced via immunoSEQ multiplex PCR; TCRdb's table is partial and in-frame only. The profile shows about 120,000 clones, more than 75% of them singletons. Sequenced sample: blood. The receptors shown here come from a man aged 55 to 70 in good health.

The CDR3 loop reads CASSKNRDRGPYEQYF. The CDR3 bases are TGTGCCAGCAGCAAGAACCGGGACAGGGGGCCTTACGAGCAGTACTTC. The chain joins TRBV21-1 to TRBJ2-7; the table's D call, TRBD1, has no DNA check behind it. TRBV21-1 is a recognized pseudogene. The length of the CDR3 is 16 residues.

This chain joins TRBV5-1 and TRBJ1-2; D call uncertain. V lost 4 bases and J lost 0, with 7 bases in between. The CDR3 totals 13 residues. Per the germline V gene, CDR1 is SGHRS and CDR2 is YFSETQ. The CDR3 loop is CASSPDPNYGYTF. Here the CDR3 DNA reads TGCGCCAGCAGCCCAGACCCTAACTATGGCTACACCTTC.

This clone was seen a single time. The rearrangement joins TRBV28 to TRBJ1-4; D is perhaps TRBD1 (5 bases). CDR1 and CDR2 (germline): MDHEN, SYDVKM. The V end was cut by 4 bases, the J end by 2 bases, with 14 bases between. This CDR3 spans 16 amino acids. The CDR3 is CASSYEQGRTNEKLFF. The CDR3 nucleotides read TGTGCCAGCAGTTATGAGCAGGGTCGTACTAATGAAAAACTGTTTTTT.

This chain uses TRBV6-5 with TRBJ1-1; D is undetermined. The CDR3 spans 11 residues. V was trimmed by 9 bases and J by 0 bases, leaving 5 bases between them. From germline, CDR1 is MNHEY and CDR2 SVGAGI. CDR3 bases: TGTGCCAGTAAATTGAACACTGAAGCTTTCTTT. Protein product: CASKLNTEAFF.

The chain is built from TRBV6-2 or TRBV6-3 and TRBJ2-6; 13 nucleotides align to TRBD2. Germline V CDR1 and CDR2: MNHEY, SVGEGT. The CDR3 is 15 amino acids. V lost 4 bases and J lost 11; bases outside the gene matches: 5. The CDR3 protein is CASSLGLAGAYVLTF. The CDR3 DNA is TGTGCCAGCAGTTTAGGACTAGCGGGGGCATACGTCCTGACTTTC.

The J gene is TRBJ2-3, the V gene TRBV19; 8 nucleotides match TRBD2. After removal of 5 bases from V and 0 bases from J, the junction contained 4 bases not matched to a gene. Per the germline V gene, CDR1 is LNHDA and CDR2 is SQIVND (reference sequence). This CDR3 has 15 amino acids. The CDR3 DNA sequence: TGTGCCAGTAGTCGGACTAGCCAAAGCACAGATACGCAGTATTTT. Translating it yields CASSRTSQSTDTQYF.

Only a few counts were recorded for this clone. CDR3 DNA sequence: TGTGCCAGCTCACTTTCTTTCGGGCTAGGGCAGCCCCAGCATTTT. It translates to CASSLSFGLGQPQHF. The chain uses TRBV18 and TRBJ1-5; unclear D gene. Per germline, CDR1 KGHSH and CDR2 LQKENI. The CDR3 extends over 15 amino acids. V lost 4 bases to trimming and J lost 7 bases, with 17 bases between them.

The sample holds a few counts of this clone. The rearrangement joins TRBV6-6 to TRBJ1-2, with 11 positions matching TRBD1. V trimming: 5 bases; J trimming: 4 bases; junction bases outside the gene matches: 15. CDR1 and CDR2 (germline): MNHNY, SVGAGI (reference sequence). This CDR3 is built from 18 residues. The CDR3 protein is CASSQRLGQGANSYGYTF. CDR3 bases: TGTGCCAGCAGTCAACGCCTAGGACAGGGGGCTAACTCCTATGGCTACACCTTC.

V is TRBV5-3 and J is TRBJ2-7; possibly TRBD1 or TRBD2 for D (6 bases each). TRBV5-3 is sorted into the ORF group, with uncertain function. V was trimmed by 0 bases and J by 5 bases, leaving 15 bases between them. There are 15 residues in the CDR3. This CDR3 reads CARSLGTRGDDEQYF. The DNA for the CDR3 is TGTGCCAGAAGCTTGGGAACAAGGGGGGATGACGAGCAGTACTTC.

The chain joins TRBV6-6 to TRBJ2-5; no definite D call. The CDR3 consists of 12 residues. Trimming took off 3 bases at V and 1 base at J, with 3 bases between the two ends. CDR1 is MNHNY and CDR2 is SVGAGI in the germline V gene (reference sequence). CDR3 in amino acids: CASSYIQETQYF. CDR3 nucleotides: TGTGCCAGCAGTTATATCCAAGAGACCCAGTACTTC.

The V gene is TRBV5-8, the J gene TRBJ2-4; unclear D gene. V lost 4 bases and J 1 base, leaving 12 bases between the germline ends. The length of the CDR3 is 15 residues. CDR1 and CDR2 from the germline V gene are SGHTS and YDEGEE. The CDR3 loop reads CASSGVEGAKNIQYF. CDR3 DNA sequence: TGTGCCAGCAGCGGGGTTGAAGGGGCCAAAAACATTCAGTACTTC.

Turning to this clone: At one end the junction does not follow the germline gene, possibly because of a read error. The rearrangement links TRBV30 to TRBJ1-1, with no clear D. The CDR3 is 10 residues long. Germline CDR1 GTSNPN, CDR2 SVGIG (reference sequence). This chain's CDR3 is CAWSGVAVSF. As DNA, the CDR3 is TGTGCCTGGAGTGGAGTAGCGGTGTCCTTT.

The chain employs TRBV6-2 or TRBV6-3 and TRBJ1-1; a possible D gene is TRBD1 (5 bases). CDR1 and CDR2 (germline): MNHEY, SVGEGT. V lost 6 bases, J lost 2 bases, and 7 bases lay in between. The CDR3 is 12 residues long. The CDR3 DNA is TGTGCCAGCAGCCAGGGAAACACTGAAGCTTTCTTT. It is translated as CASSQGNTEAFF.

The chain employs TRBV28 and TRBJ2-7; 8 bases agree with TRBD1. The CDR3 contains 15 residues. V trimming: 5 bases; J trimming: 2 bases; junction bases outside the gene matches: 8. Per germline, CDR1 MDHEN and CDR2 SYDVKM. CDR3 amino acids: CASSTPGTGAYEQYF. The CDR3 nucleotides are TGTGCCAGCAGTACGCCGGGGACAGGAGCCTACGAGCAGTACTTC.

This clone appeared once. The rearrangement joins TRBV6-6 to TRBJ1-1; possible D gene TRBD1, 5 bases. CDR3 length: 22 amino acids. V was shortened by 5 bases and J by 0 bases, with 34 bases between the two germline ends. CDR1 MNHNY and CDR2 SVGAGI come from the germline V gene (reference sequence). The CDR3 loop reads CASSPTGPGIPTTLRMNTEAFF. The CDR3 nucleotides read TGTGCCAGCAGTCCCACGGGACCGGGGATTCCCACTACTCTGAGGATGAACACTGAAGCTTTCTTT.

V usage is TRBV28 and J usage is TRBJ1-5; TRBD1 matches at 7 bases. This CDR3 has 16 residues. Unmatched junction bases numbered 10, after V lost 8 bases and J lost 0 bases. Germline lookup yields CDR1 MDHEN and CDR2 SYDVKM. The CDR3 DNA follows: TGTGCCAGCGGATTGGGGGACAGTTATAGCAATCAGCCCCAGCATTTT. This translates into CASGLGDSYSNQPQHF.